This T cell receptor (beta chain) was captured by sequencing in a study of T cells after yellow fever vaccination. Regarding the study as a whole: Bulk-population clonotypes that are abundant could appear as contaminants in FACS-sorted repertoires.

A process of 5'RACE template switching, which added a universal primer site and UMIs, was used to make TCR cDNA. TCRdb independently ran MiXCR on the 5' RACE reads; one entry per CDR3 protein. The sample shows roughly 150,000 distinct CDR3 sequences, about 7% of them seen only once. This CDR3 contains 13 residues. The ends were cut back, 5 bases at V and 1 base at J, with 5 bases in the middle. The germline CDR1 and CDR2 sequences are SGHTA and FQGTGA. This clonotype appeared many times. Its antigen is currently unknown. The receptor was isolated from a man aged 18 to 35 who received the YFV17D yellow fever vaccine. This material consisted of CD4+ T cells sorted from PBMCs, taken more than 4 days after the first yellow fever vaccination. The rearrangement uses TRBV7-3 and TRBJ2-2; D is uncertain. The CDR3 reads CASSLMNTGELFF. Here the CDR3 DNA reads TGTGCCAGCAGCCTCATGAACACCGGGGAGCTGTTTTTT.